The T cell receptor beta chain described here comes from a study of blood T cells in healthy people across ages. The sample, about 10 milliliters of peripheral blood, was drawn from each donor. The use of a sample-barcoded 5' primer and a J-beta primer mix characterized a second PCR of about 6 to 11 cycles. TCRdb fed the 5' RACE reads into MiXCR, producing one record per CDR3 protein. The sample holds 1.4 million to 1.5 million distinct CDR3 sequences, around two fifths seen once. The sequenced sample consisted of blood. The sequence was obtained from a woman aged 18-29 years in good health.

CDR3 in amino acids: CSARDIAQEYF. CDR3 coding DNA: TGCAGTGCTAGAGATATAGCCCAGGAGTACTTC. The chain couples TRBV20-1 to TRBJ2-4; no clear D gene. This CDR3 comprises 11 residues. The V end lost 0 bases, the J end lost 14 bases, and 11 bases lay between the germline ends. Germline V gene data show CDR1 as DFQATT and CDR2 as SNEGSKA (reference sequence).